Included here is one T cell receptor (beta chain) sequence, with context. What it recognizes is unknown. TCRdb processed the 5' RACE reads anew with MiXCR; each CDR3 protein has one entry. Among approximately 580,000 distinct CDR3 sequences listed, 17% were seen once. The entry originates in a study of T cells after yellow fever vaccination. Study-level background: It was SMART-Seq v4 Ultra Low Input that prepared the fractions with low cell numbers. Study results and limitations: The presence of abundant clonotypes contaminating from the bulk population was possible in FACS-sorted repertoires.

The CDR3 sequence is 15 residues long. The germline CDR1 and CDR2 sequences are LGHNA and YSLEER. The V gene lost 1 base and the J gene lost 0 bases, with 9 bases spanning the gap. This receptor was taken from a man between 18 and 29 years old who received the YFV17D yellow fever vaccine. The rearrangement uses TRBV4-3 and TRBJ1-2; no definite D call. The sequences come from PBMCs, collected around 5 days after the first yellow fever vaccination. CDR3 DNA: TGCGCCAGCAGCCAAGGGATTCGAACTAACTATGGCTACACCTTC. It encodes CASSQGIRTNYGYTF.